The text below deals with one T cell receptor (beta chain). Its specific antigen is unknown. Per-nucleotide qualities are absent, and no much larger clonotype sits a single base away. The source of the sample is a study of T cell therapy after organ transplantation (dated by TCRdb to the late 2010s). Regarding the complete study: Therapy products were autologous CMV-specific T cells expanded in vitro for around 13 days with a peptide pool of 30 HLA class I and II CMV epitopes. Most of the ten patients were classed as clinical responders and two as nonresponders. An open-label phase I trial of autologous CMV-specific adoptive T cell therapy in solid-organ transplant recipients was the basis for the study, which was a follow-up TRBV repertoire analysis. Each patient got up to 6 T cell doses, given every 2 weeks, and was then monitored for about seven months after finishing therapy. Blood samples for the short-term post-therapy time point were collected 4 to 8 weeks after therapy was completed. Only about 85% of the 10 patients had long-term post-therapy samples available. Across 2 to 6 intravenous infusions, patients got a median of 1.92 x 10^8 CMV-specific T cells. The paper's findings and limits, for the study overall: Both transferred clonotypes and endogenous clonotypes not detected in the therapy products appeared to be included in post-therapy reconstitution. The fold change in CD8 clonality after therapy was inversely correlated with pretherapy clonality, which suggests that less biased repertoires were more open to remodeling. Before therapy, nonresponders had marked clonal expansions, and after therapy the repertoires of nonresponders changed only minimally. The small number of expansions detected in nonresponders may reflect reduced sample coverage resulting from poor CD8+ T cell yield. Assessment of confounders such as concurrent antirejection and antiviral medications was prevented by the small cohort.

In light of the paper, this sample's time point label describes: 4-8 weeks after completion of therapy. The patients had received solid-organ transplants and had drug-resistant/recurrent cytomegalovirus. Some 10 of the trial participants were picked for repertoire analysis depending on whether post-therapy peripheral blood mononuclear cells were available. A BD FACSAria III was used to sort viable CD3+CD8+CD4- lymphocytes from PBMCs. Genomic DNA was extracted from sorted cells with the Qiagen DNeasy Kit. Using the immunoSEQ two-step, bias-controlled multiplex PCR assay, TRB CDR3 regions were amplified from genomic DNA. CDR3 libraries were sequenced on an Illumina NextSeq 500. Concerning the study's data processing: The immunoSEQ Analyzer platform was used for initial alignment and bioinformatics, including bias normalization against synthetic CDR3 analogs. V, D and J gene annotation followed the IMGT database definitions. For further TRBV analyses, VDJtools version 1.1.10 and the R package tcR version 2.2.1.11 were used with default settings. GLIPH analysis was performed with version 1.0 using default settings. Significant clonotype frequency changes were tested by 2-sided binomial test with Benjamini-Hochberg correction (alpha = 0.01) in CDR3 sequences with at least 5 reads. TCRdb retrieved this table from immuneACCESS and kept in-frame rearrangements only. Not all clones are present; in checked studies, unresolved V genes account for under half, and no reason is known for the remainder. That table furnishes V, J and clone size, whereas the DNA furnished D and trimming. Recorded for this sample are under 5,500 clones; approximately 74% of them occurred a single time. The top ten constitute 38% of the sample.

Via the germline V gene, CDR1 is WSHSY and CDR2 SAAADI. CDR3 length: 12 amino acids, cysteine to phenylalanine. Only the CDR3 DNA is retained, 36 bases long and in frame from the first base. V was cut back by 2 bases and J by 6 bases, leaving a gap of 4 bases between them. The V and J segments used are TRBV10-2 and TRBJ2-2; the D gene cannot be resolved reliably. Sequencing used CD8+ T cells from blood, obtained after autologous CMV-specific T cell therapy. The clonotype originates from a human patient who had received a solid organ transplant and had CMV disease. After a transplant, certain T cells may trace back to the graft donor. The CDR3 protein: CASSEGAGELFF. The DNA sequence is as follows: TGCGCCAGCAGTGAGGGGGCCGGGGAGCTGTTTTTT.